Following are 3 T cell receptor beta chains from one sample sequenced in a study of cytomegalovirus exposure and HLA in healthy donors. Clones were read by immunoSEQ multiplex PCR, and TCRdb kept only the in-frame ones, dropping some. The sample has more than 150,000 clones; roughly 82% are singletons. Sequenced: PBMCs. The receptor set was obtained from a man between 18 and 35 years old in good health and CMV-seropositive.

CDR3 loop: CASRLYNYSNQPQHF. In DNA form, the CDR3 reads TGTGCCAGCAGACTTTATAATTATAGCAATCAGCCCCAGCATTTT. The chain has TRBV6-1 and TRBJ1-5, with D unclear. V gave up 6 bases and J gave up 0 bases, with 12 bases separating them. CDR3 length: 15 residues. The germline gives CDR1 MNHNS, CDR2 SASEGT.

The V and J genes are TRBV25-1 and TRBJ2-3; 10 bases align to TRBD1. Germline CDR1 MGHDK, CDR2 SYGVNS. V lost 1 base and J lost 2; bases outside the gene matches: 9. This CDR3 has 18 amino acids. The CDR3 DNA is TGTGCCAGCAGTGAATTGGGGACAGGGGCCACCCACACAGATACGCAGTATTTT. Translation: CASSELGTGATHTDTQYF. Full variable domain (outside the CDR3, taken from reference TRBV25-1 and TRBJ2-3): EADIYQTPRYLVIGTGKKITLECSQTMGHDKMYWYQQDPGMELHLIHYSYGVNSTEKGDLSSESTVSRIRTEHFPLTLESARPSHTSQYLCASSELGTGATHTDTQYFGPGTRLTVL.

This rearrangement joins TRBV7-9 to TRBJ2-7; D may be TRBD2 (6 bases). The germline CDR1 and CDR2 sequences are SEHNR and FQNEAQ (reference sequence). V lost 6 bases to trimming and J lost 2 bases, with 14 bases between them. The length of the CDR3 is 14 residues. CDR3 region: CASSNRDSPYEQYF. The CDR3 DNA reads TGTGCCAGCAGTAACCGGGACTCCCCCTACGAGCAGTACTTC.